This record concerns one T cell receptor (beta chain) sequence. In the same sample, other DNA sequences code for this CDR3. Over several immunoSEQ plates, each subset's genomic DNA was distributed in even portions. The sorted-subset replicate PCRs were given about 210 ng DNA, which is tens of thousands of T cell genomes. Using immunoSEQ multiplex PCR, the repertoire was profiled, and TCRdb retains in-frame clones only, with some absent. The table records 2.3 million or so clones, just over 90% of them present only once. This sample is part of a study of shared clonotypes between healthy human individuals. Trimming removed 1 base from V and 3 bases from J; junction bases left unmatched: 4. The V gene's germline CDR1 is MGHRA and CDR2 YSYEKL. The CDR3 contains 15 residues.

This receptor was taken from a man aged 18 to 29 in good health. Some clones in this sample may be carry-over from other donors' samples. This chain uses TRBV4-1 with TRBJ2-3; TRBD2 agrees at 7 bases. The source material was naive CD4+ T cells from PBMCs. Subset: CD45RA+ positively selected. The CDR3 DNA sequence: TGCGCCAGCAGCCAAGCGGGGAGGGATACAGATACGCAGTATTTT. It is translated as CASSQAGRDTDTQYF.